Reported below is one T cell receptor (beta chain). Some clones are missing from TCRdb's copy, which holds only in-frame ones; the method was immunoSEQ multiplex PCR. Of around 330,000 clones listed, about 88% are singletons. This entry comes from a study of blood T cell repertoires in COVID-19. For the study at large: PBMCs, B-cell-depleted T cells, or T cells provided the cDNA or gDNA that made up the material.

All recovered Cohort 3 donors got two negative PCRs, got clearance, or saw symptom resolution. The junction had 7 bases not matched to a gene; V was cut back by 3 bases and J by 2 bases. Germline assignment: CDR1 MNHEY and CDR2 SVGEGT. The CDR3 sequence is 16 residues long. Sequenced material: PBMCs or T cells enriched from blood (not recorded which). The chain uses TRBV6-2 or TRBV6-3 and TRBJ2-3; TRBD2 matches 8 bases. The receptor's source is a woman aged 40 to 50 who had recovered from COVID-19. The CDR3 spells CASSYYSGGTTDTQYF. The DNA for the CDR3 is TGTGCCAGCAGTTATTATTCGGGGGGGACCACAGATACGCAGTATTTT.